This is a list of T cell receptor beta chains from one sample in a study of shared clonotypes between healthy human individuals. Repertoires were generated with immunoSEQ multiplex PCR, while TCRdb's copy carries only in-frame clones and drops some. The data contain about 1.5 million clones, under 99% of them singletons. The sequencing input was naive CD4+ T cells sorted from blood. These receptors came from a man aged 25 to 45 in good health. CDR3s include the opening cysteine and the closing phenylalanine or tryptophan.

V gene,J gene,CDR3 protein
TRBV7-2,TRBJ2-5,CASSLAVFRGQETQYF
TRBV6-4,TRBJ2-3,CASSVGSTDTQYF
TRBV5-6,TRBJ2-3,CASNQPGQGTDTQYF
TRBV5-4,TRBJ1-1,CASSLGDSTGTEAFF
TRBV4-1,TRBJ2-7,CASSQHLKPPYEQYF
TRBV5-1,TRBJ2-7,CASSLIQGAEYF
TRBV6-6,TRBJ1-5,CASSSQGGSDQPQHF
TRBV9,TRBJ2-2,CASSVMGSGELFF
TRBV28,TRBJ2-7,CAITTGTHYEQYF
TRBV4-1,TRBJ2-1,CASSQDGFGQGYNEQFF
TRBV28,TRBJ1-5,CASSEWAGIGNQPQHF
TRBV28,TRBJ1-3,CASSFGLSGNTIYF
TRBV5-1,TRBJ2-3,CASSSVYTDTQYF
TRBV5-1,TRBJ1-5,CASSLAGLWPPQHF
TRBV29-1,TRBJ2-3,CSVRGSGIQGWDTQYF
TRBV18,TRBJ1-5,CASSPQGGYSNQPQHF
TRBV14,TRBJ2-4,CASSHVLAKNIQYF
TRBV28,TRBJ2-3,CASSLAPLGGSTDTQYF
TRBV27,TRBJ2-1,CASSLRNSGRAHNEQFF
TRBV2,TRBJ2-6,CASSGRGTRSGANVLTF
TRBV5-4,TRBJ2-2,CASSLWGSGRAKTGELFF
TRBV27,TRBJ2-1,CASTEVPPQHKTNNEQFF
TRBV18,TRBJ2-1,CASCKASGNNEQFF
TRBV28,TRBJ2-3,CASSFLGVNTDTQYF
TRBV2,TRBJ1-4,CASNKDMRNEKLFF
TRBV7-9,TRBJ2-7,CASSLARGDGEQYF
TRBV5-5,TRBJ2-7,CASSPGPSPNYEQYF
TRBV9,TRBJ2-2,CASSVFSLAANTGELFF
TRBV9,TRBJ2-1,CASSVDGTGLNEQFF
TRBV16,TRBJ2-7,CASSQRLAGGSYEQYF
TRBV11-2,TRBJ2-1,CASTLRVGRSYNEQFF
TRBV30,TRBJ1-4,CAWSEGQEKLFF
TRBV5-5,TRBJ2-3,CASSVAGTDTQYF
TRBV18,TRBJ1-1,CASSRPGGRMNTEAFF
TRBV19,TRBJ2-7,CASSPGQLYEQYF
TRBV4-1,TRBJ1-2,CASSQEQEPLGRKFDYGYTF
TRBV5-5,TRBJ1-4,CASSWGTGAPLF
TRBV6-5,TRBJ2-3,CASSLAGVGTDTQYF
TRBV30,TRBJ2-7,CAWTRGGLAGDTYEQYF
TRBV19,TRBJ2-1,CASSIGLAGGNEQFF
TRBV2,TRBJ2-1,CASSDINEQFF
TRBV6-6,TRBJ2-3,CASSSSGWSTDTQYF
TRBV7-6,TRBJ1-1,CASSLVGELGEAFF
TRBV28,TRBJ1-5,CASSSLGKGDQPQHF
TRBV29-1,-,CSVESSYEQYF